This T cell receptor beta chain was retrieved from a study of blood T cells in healthy people across ages. It was with a sample-barcoded 5' primer and a J-beta primer mix that a second PCR of roughly 7 to 12 cycles was run. TCRdb re-called the 5' RACE reads through MiXCR, storing one row per CDR3 protein. The table records about 930,000 distinct CDR3 sequences, almost 30% of them present only once. These data were also filed under a second study, of T cells of mothers and their children.

Sample: blood. The receptor's source is a woman in her forties in good health.

The CDR3 DNA reads as TGTGCCAGTAGTCCCAACCGACAGGGAGGGGACACTGAAGCTTTCTTT. Protein: CASSPNRQGGDTEAFF. The V gene is TRBV19, the J gene TRBJ1-1; 7 bases match TRBD1. Per germline, CDR1 LNHDA and CDR2 SQIVND (reference sequence). Trimming cost V 5 bases and J 3 bases; bases outside gene matches: 12. The length of the CDR3 is 16 residues.